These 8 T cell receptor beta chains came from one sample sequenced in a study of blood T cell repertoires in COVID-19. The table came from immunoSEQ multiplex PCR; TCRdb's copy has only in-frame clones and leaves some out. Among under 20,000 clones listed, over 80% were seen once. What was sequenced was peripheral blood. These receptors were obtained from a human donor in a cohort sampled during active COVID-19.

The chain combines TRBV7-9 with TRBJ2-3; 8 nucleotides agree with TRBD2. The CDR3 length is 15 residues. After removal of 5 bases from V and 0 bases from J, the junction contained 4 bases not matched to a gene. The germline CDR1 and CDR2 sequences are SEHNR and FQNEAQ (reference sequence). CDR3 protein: CASSPSGGSTDTQYF. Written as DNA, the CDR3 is TGTGCCAGCAGCCCGAGCGGGGGTAGCACAGATACGCAGTATTTT.

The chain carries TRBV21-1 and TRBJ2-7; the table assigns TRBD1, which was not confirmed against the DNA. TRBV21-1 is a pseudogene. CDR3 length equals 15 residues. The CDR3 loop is CASSNSGQDPYEQYF. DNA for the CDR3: TGTGCCAGCAGCAATTCGGGACAGGACCCCTACGAGCAGTACTTC.

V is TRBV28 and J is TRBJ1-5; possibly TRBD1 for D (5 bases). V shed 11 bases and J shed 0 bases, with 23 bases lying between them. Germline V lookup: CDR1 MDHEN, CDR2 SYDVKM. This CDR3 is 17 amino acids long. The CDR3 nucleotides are TGTGCCTCCCAGGGACCCCTGGGAGGGGCTAGCAATCAGCCCCAGCATTTT. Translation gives CASQGPLGGASNQPQHF. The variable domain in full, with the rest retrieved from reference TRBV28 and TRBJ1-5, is DVKVTQSSRYLVKRTGEKVFLECVQDMDHENMFWYRQDPGLGLRLIYFSYDVKMKEKGDIPEGYSVSREKKERFSLILESASTNQTSMYLCASQGPLGGASNQPQHFGDGTRLSIL.

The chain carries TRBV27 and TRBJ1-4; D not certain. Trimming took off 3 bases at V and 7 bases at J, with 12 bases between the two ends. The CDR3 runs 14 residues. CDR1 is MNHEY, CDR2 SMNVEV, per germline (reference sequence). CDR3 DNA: TGTGCCAGCAGTTTTTCCGAGCGGGGTGAAAAACTGTTTTTT. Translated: CASSFSERGEKLFF.

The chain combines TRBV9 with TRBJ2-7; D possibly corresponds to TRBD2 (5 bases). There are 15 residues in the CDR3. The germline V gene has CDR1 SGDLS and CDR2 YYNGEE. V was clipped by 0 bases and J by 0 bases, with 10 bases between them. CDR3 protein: CASSVGPGSSYEQYF. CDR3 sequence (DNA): TGTGCCAGCAGCGTAGGACCGGGAAGCTCCTACGAGCAGTACTTC.

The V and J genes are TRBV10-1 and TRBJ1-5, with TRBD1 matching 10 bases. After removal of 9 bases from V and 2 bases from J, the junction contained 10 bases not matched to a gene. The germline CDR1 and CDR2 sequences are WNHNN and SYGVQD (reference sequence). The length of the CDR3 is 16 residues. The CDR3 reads CARVTGQGLRNQPQHF. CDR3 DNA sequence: TGCGCCAGGGTGACGGGACAGGGGCTGCGCAATCAGCCCCAGCATTTT.

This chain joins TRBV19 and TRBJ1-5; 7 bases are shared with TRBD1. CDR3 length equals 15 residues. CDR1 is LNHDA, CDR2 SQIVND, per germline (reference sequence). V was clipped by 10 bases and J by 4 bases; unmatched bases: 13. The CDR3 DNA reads TGTGCCACAAAATCGACAGGGCGTGGAAATCAGCCCCAGCATTTT. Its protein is CATKSTGRGNQPQHF.

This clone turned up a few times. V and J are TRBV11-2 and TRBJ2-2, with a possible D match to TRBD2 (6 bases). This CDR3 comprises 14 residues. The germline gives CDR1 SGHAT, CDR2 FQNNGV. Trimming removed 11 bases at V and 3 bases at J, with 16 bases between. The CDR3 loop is CAGSRDSYTGELFF. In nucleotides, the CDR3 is TGTGCCGGGAGCCGGGACTCCTACACCGGGGAGCTGTTTTTT.